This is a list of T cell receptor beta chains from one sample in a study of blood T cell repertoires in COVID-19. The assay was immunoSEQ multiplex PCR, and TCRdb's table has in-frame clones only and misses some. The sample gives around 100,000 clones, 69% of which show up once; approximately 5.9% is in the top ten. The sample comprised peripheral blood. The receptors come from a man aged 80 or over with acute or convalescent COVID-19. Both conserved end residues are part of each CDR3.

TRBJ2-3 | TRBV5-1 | CASSRGTGGTDTQYF
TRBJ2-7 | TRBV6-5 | CASIDSSYEQYF
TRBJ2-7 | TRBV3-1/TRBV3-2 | CASSRRDRGGYEQYF
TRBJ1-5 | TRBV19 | CASSIWGGNQPQHF
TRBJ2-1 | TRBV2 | CASSEGGGYSYNEQFF
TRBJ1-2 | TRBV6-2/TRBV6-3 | CASSPSGYGYTF
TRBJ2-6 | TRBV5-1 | CASSLAGPGANVLTF
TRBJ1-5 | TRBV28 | CASSGGQGGNQPQHF
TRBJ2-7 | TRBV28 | CASSHQGTYEQYF
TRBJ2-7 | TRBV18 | CASSPLAVEQYF
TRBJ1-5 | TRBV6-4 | CASSREVNQPQHF
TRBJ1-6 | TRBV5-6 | CASRGWDRGSPLHF
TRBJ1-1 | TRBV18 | CASSTTGRNTEAFF
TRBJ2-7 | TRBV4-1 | CASSHHDRGAYEQYF
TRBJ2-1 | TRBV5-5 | CASSFTGGSYNEQFF
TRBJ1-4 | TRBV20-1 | CSVYSFEKLFF
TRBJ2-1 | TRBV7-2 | CASSLGGRVDNEQFF
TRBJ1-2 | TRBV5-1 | CASSSTGEYGYTF
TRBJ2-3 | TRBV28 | CARGRLAQNCPSTDTQYF
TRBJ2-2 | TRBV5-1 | CASSLDGGLVNTGELFF
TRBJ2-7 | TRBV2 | CASTGGTGLYEQYF
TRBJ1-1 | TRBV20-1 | CSASQGPNTEAFF
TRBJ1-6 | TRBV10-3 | CAISAEASGSPLHF
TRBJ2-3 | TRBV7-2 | CASTPVAGLTDTQYF
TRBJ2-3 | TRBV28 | CATRLSGRAAVHPDTQYF
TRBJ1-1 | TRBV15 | CATSTQTGSEAFF
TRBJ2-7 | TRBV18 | CASSSGGSYEQYF
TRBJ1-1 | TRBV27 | CASSLSGTGNTEAFF
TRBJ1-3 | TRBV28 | CASGTPTGFSGNTIYF
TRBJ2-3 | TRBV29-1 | CSVRKGSRGPQYF
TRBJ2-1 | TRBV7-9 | CASSSEGGGQLYNEQFF
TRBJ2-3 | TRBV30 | CAWSGASGRTDTQYF
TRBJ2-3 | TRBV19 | CASSMNRVFADTQYF
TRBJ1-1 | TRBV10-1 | CASSETPGFVGFF
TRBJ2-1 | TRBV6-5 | CASLSGDRPYNEQFF
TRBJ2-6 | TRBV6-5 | CASSYVGSGANVLTF
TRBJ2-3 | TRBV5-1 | CASSPGDRGDTQYF
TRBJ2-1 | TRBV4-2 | CASSQGGTSAYNEQFF
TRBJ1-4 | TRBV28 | CASRTGTGVEKLFF
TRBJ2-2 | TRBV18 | CASSKLLQGAANTGELFF
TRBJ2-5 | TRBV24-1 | CATSDYQTSGKETQYF
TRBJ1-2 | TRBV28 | CASSPLESVRSYGYTF
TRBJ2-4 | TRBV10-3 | CAMSSGRDIQYF
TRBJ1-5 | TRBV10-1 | CASSESTNQPQHF